The clone carrying this T cell receptor beta chain has more than one count but fewer than ten. The data were obtained in a study of CD8 T cells in ankylosing spondylitis. V dropped 4 bases and J dropped 7; count of bases not matched to a gene: 5. From germline, CDR1 is SGHRS and CDR2 YFSETQ. This CDR3 has 13 amino acids. Quantitative 5'-RACE with molecular barcodes produced the TCR beta libraries. TCRdb independently ran MiXCR on the 5' RACE reads; one entry per CDR3 protein. The sample has just over 300,000 distinct CDR3 sequences, roughly 20% seen once. This receptor was identified in a female donor with ankylosing spondylitis or in good health (not recorded which). This chain joins TRBV5-1 and TRBJ2-7; 10 nucleotides align to TRBD2. The sequencing input was blood, either unsorted or a sorted T cell fraction (not recorded which). The CDR3 protein is CASSLAGAWEQYF. The CDR3 coding sequence is TGCGCCAGCAGCCTAGCGGGAGCTTGGGAGCAGTACTTC.